These 17 T cell receptor beta chains originate from one sample sequenced in a study of blood T cell repertoires in COVID-19. Generated by immunoSEQ multiplex PCR, the TCRdb table keeps only in-frame clones and is missing some. The sample has about 250,000 clones, 75% to 90% seen once; the top ten hold around 2.9%. Sequencing was done on a sample of peripheral blood. These receptors originate from a woman aged 30 to 39 with active or convalescent COVID-19.

This clone was recorded only once. This rearrangement joins TRBV3-1 (or the pseudogene TRBV3-2) to TRBJ2-3; 11 nucleotides agree with TRBD2. Germline V lookup: CDR1 LGHDT, CDR2 YNNKEL (reference sequence). This CDR3 has 20 amino acids. Losses at the gene ends were 4 bases for V and 3 bases for J; bases not matched to a gene: 18. As DNA, the CDR3 is TGTGCCAGCAGCCGAAAGCTTAGCGGGGGGGCAAAGAGCACGACAGATACGCAGTATTTT. Protein: CASSRKLSGGAKSTTDTQYF.

This chain connects TRBV30 to TRBJ2-2; no definite D call. This CDR3 is built from 12 residues. V lost 4 bases to trimming and J lost 8 bases, with 11 bases between them. Germline CDR1 reads GTSNPN; CDR2 reads SVGIG (reference sequence). The CDR3 region has the DNA TGTGCCTGGAATCCAAACGCGGGGGAGCTGTTTTTT. It specifies CAWNPNAGELFF.

J is TRBJ1-2 and V is TRBV10-3; the D is unclear. V gave up 2 bases and J gave up 6 bases, with 10 bases separating them. The CDR3 covers 13 residues. From germline, CDR1 is ENHRY and CDR2 SYGVKD. The chain's CDR3 is CAISEGQPNGYTF. The CDR3, as DNA: TGTGCCATCAGTGAGGGGCAACCCAATGGCTACACCTTC.

This clone has only one observation. V usage is TRBV27 and J usage is TRBJ2-3; D is perhaps TRBD2 (5 bases). Per germline, CDR1 MNHEY and CDR2 SMNVEV (reference sequence). Trimming took 10 bases from V and 1 from J, leaving 12 bases between them. This CDR3 is 13 amino acids long. The CDR3 coding sequence is TGTGCCACCCGGGGAGCGGGCACAGATACGCAGTATTTT. This gives the protein CATRGAGTDTQYF.

V and J are TRBV9 and TRBJ2-7; 7 bases agree with TRBD2. Germline CDR1 SGDLS, CDR2 YYNGEE. There are 16 residues in the CDR3. V dropped 4 bases and J dropped 3; count of bases not matched to a gene: 13. This CDR3 reads CASSPPLASGIYEQYF. The CDR3 DNA follows: TGTGCCAGCAGCCCCCCCTTGGCTAGCGGAATCTACGAGCAGTACTTC. The whole variable domain, filled in from reference TRBV9 and TRBJ2-7, reads DSGVTQTPKHLITATGQRVTLRCSPRSGDLSVYWYQQSLDQGLQFLIQYYNGEERAKGNILERFSAQQFPDLHSELNLSSLELGDSALYFCASSPPLASGIYEQYFGPGTRLTVT.

Points on this clone: The same CDR3 arises from other DNA sequences in this sample as well. V is TRBV28 and J is TRBJ1-5, with 10 bases matching TRBD1. After removal of 4 bases from V and 5 bases from J, the junction contained 2 bases not matched to a gene. This CDR3 has 14 residues. The germline gives CDR1 MDHEN, CDR2 SYDVKM. CDR3 sequence: CASSSGQGHQPQHF. The CDR3 bases are TGTGCCAGCAGTTCGGGACAGGGGCATCAGCCCCAGCATTTT.

The V gene is TRBV19, the J gene TRBJ1-1; unclear D gene. V lost 3 bases and J lost 5, with 7 bases in between. This CDR3 is built from 12 residues. CDR1 is LNHDA and CDR2 is SQIVND in the germline V gene (reference sequence). The chain's CDR3 is CASSMGRTEAFF. The CDR3 DNA sequence: TGTGCCAGTAGTATGGGGAGGACTGAAGCTTTCTTT.

This clone was seen a few times. This chain uses TRBV28 with TRBJ1-2; the match to TRBD1 covers 7 bases. Unmatched junction bases numbered 13, after V lost 4 bases and J lost 8 bases. The CDR3 is made up of 15 amino acids. Germline V gives CDR1 MDHEN, CDR2 SYDVKM. The CDR3 protein is CASSSHYDRAGGYTF. CDR3 sequence (DNA): TGTGCCAGCAGTTCCCATTACGACAGGGCGGGGGGCTACACCTTC.

The rearrangement joins TRBV19 to TRBJ2-7; 7 bases are a match to TRBD1. This CDR3 has 15 amino acids. Germline V gene sequence: CDR1 LNHDA, CDR2 SQIVND (reference sequence). The ends lost 4 bases at V and 2 bases at J; junction bases unmatched: 8. The DNA of the CDR3 is TGTGCCAGTAGTACAACAGGGGACGGGGCCTACGAGCAGTACTTC. This encodes CASSTTGDGAYEQYF.

The chain links TRBV6-2 or TRBV6-3 to TRBJ2-5; 8 bases fit TRBD1. CDR3 length equals 17 residues. The germline gives CDR1 MNHEY, CDR2 SVGEGT. The ends lost 4 bases at V and 1 base at J; junction bases unmatched: 11. The chain's CDR3 is CASSSGQGMVIQETQYF. For the CDR3, the DNA is TGTGCCAGCAGTTCCGGACAGGGTATGGTAATCCAAGAGACCCAGTACTTC.

V is TRBV25-1 and J is TRBJ1-6, with a weak D call TRBD1 (5 bases). Germline assignment: CDR1 MGHDK and CDR2 SYGVNS. The CDR3 totals 14 residues. Trimming removed 6 bases at V and 4 bases at J, with 10 bases between. The CDR3 spells CASRQGSYNSPLHF. CDR3 bases: TGTGCCAGCAGGCAGGGTTCGTATAATTCACCCCTCCACTTT.

This chain links TRBV27 with TRBJ2-1; D may be TRBD2 (7 bases). The V and J ends lost 2 bases and 4 bases respectively, with 18 bases between them. CDR1 MNHEY and CDR2 SMNVEV come from the germline V gene (reference sequence). CDR3 length: 17 amino acids. The CDR3 sequence is CASSLSNRGGIYNEQFF. The CDR3 DNA reads as TGTGCCAGCAGTTTAAGTAATAGGGGGGGGATTTACAATGAGCAGTTCTTC.

V and J are TRBV28 and TRBJ1-6; D ambiguous. Between the trimmed V and J ends, which lost 6 bases and 4 bases, there was a span of 7 bases. The CDR3 spans 13 residues. Looked up from germline, CDR1 is MDHEN and CDR2 is SYDVKM. This CDR3 reads CASRQSYNSPLHF. CDR3 nucleotide sequence: TGTGCCAGCAGACAGTCATATAATTCACCCCTCCACTTT.

The chain links TRBV18 to TRBJ1-3; 8 nucleotides agree with TRBD1. Germline CDR1 is KGHSH and CDR2 is LQKENI. V dropped 3 bases and J dropped 0; count of bases not matched to a gene: 4. The CDR3 has 16 residues. CDR3 loop: CASSPGQGFSGNTIYF. CDR3 nucleotides: TGTGCCAGCTCACCCGGACAGGGATTCTCTGGAAACACCATATATTTT.

This chain links TRBV28 with TRBJ2-1; TRBD1 aligns across 9 bases. There are 15 residues in the CDR3. The ends lost 8 bases at V and 6 bases at J; junction bases unmatched: 11. CDR1 and CDR2 from the germline V gene are MDHEN and SYDVKM. The CDR3 reads CASLFSGQGGNEQFF. CDR3 DNA: TGTGCCAGCCTCTTCTCGGGACAGGGTGGCAATGAGCAGTTCTTC.

With respect to this clone: The junction departs from germline at one end; a sequencing error may be responsible. The CDR3 nucleotides are TGTGCCACCAGCCGAGAGCGGGGGGCCTTAGATACGCAGTATTTT. This encodes CATSRERGALDTQYF. The rearrangement joins TRBV15 to TRBJ2-3; 9 nucleotides match TRBD2. Germline V gene sequence: CDR1 LNHNV, CDR2 YYDKDF (reference sequence). CDR3 length: 15 amino acids.

The rearrangement joins TRBV5-4 to TRBJ2-3, with 13 bases lining up with TRBD2. V gave up 3 bases and J gave up 0 bases; unmatched junction bases: 1. Germline values: CDR1 SGHNT, CDR2 YYREEE (reference sequence). This CDR3 contains 16 residues. Here the CDR3 DNA reads TGTGCCAGCAGCTGGGGACTAGCGGGGAGCACAGATACGCAGTATTTT. Protein: CASSWGLAGSTDTQYF.